These 32 T cell receptor beta chains share one sample of origin, sequenced in a study of neurological immune-mediated disorders. TCRdb re-called the 5' RACE reads through MiXCR, storing one row per CDR3 protein. This table holds tens of thousands of distinct CDR3 sequences, about 15% found once. The specimen was PBMCs. The source is a woman in her thirties or forties in good health.

This clonotype was recorded at least ten times. The chain uses TRBV20-1 and TRBJ1-1; no firm D call. Germline-derived CDR1 and CDR2 are DFQATT and SNEGSKA (reference sequence). The ends were cut back, 0 bases at V and 6 bases at J, with 11 bases in the middle. The CDR3 consists of 13 residues. This CDR3 reads CSARDPGRAEAFF. In DNA, the CDR3 is TGCAGTGCTAGAGATCCAGGCCGGGCTGAAGCTTTCTTT.

This clonotype showed up just once. The junction differs from germline at one of its ends, possibly a read error. This CDR3 is CVWSAMNTEAFF. CDR3 nucleotides: TGTGTCTGGAGTGCCATGAACACTGAAGCTTTCTTT. This chain joins TRBV30 and TRBJ1-1; unclear D gene. The V gene's germline CDR1 is GTSNPN and CDR2 SVGIG (reference sequence). CDR3 size: 12 residues.

This clonotype showed up many times. The J gene is TRBJ1-1, the V gene TRBV7-2, with D uncertain. The V end lost 4 bases, the J end lost 1 base, and 10 bases lay between the germline ends. Germline CDR1 reads SGHTA; CDR2 reads FQGNSA. The CDR3 has 14 amino acids. The CDR3 nucleotides are TGTGCCAGCAGCTCCGCGGCGAGGAACACTGAAGCTTTCTTT. It yields the protein CASSSAARNTEAFF.

This clonotype has ten or more counts. The rearrangement joins TRBV4-1 to TRBJ2-5; 13 bases map to TRBD2. The germline V gene encodes CDR1 MGHRA and CDR2 YSYEKL. This CDR3 region has 15 residues. The V segment lost 1 base and the J segment 5 bases; nucleotides outside the gene matches: 1. The chain's CDR3 is CASSQGTSGGETQYF. The CDR3 DNA follows: TGCGCCAGCAGCCAAGGGACTAGCGGGGGTGAGACCCAGTACTTC.

There are many counts of this clonotype. The chain carries TRBV5-5 and TRBJ2-1; D might be TRBD1 or TRBD2, each matching 5 bases. Germline assignment: CDR1 SGHKS and CDR2 YYEKEE (reference sequence). V was trimmed by 4 bases and J by 0 bases, leaving 11 bases between them. This CDR3 spans 15 amino acids. CDR3 nucleotide sequence: TGTGCCAGCAGCAACGGGGCGAACTCCTACAATGAGCAGTTCTTC. It translates to CASSNGANSYNEQFF.

This clonotype has ten or more counts. V gene TRBV15 combines with J gene TRBJ2-3; D unresolved. Trimming took off 4 bases at V and 5 bases at J, with 19 bases between the two ends. The CDR3 totals 16 residues. Per germline, CDR1 LNHNV and CDR2 YYDKDF (reference sequence). CDR3 region: CATSTPNLSPRDTQYF. CDR3 DNA sequence: TGTGCCACCAGCACCCCGAATTTATCACCTCGAGATACGCAGTATTTT.

This clonotype showed up many times. The chain combines TRBV12-3 or TRBV12-4 with TRBJ1-1; D call uncertain. The CDR3 consists of 14 residues. The V end lost 7 bases, the J end lost 0 bases, and 12 bases lay between the germline ends. CDR3 region: CASNPDGLNTEAFF. In DNA, the CDR3 is TGTGCCAGCAATCCGGACGGGCTGAACACTGAAGCTTTCTTT.

This clonotype came up many times. The V and J genes are TRBV5-1 and TRBJ2-7, with 7 bases identical to TRBD2. V gave up 2 bases and J gave up 7 bases; unmatched junction bases: 15. Germline V gene data show CDR1 as SGHRS and CDR2 as YFSETQ. The CDR3 is made up of 16 amino acids. The CDR3 here is CASSLTRSGAKGEQYF. The CDR3 region has the DNA TGCGCCAGCAGCTTAACCCGGAGCGGGGCGAAGGGAGAGCAGTACTTC.

The chain recombines TRBV5-1 with TRBJ1-6, with 8 bases identical to TRBD1. The CDR3 is made up of 14 amino acids. Germline V lookup: CDR1 SGHRS, CDR2 YFSETQ. The V gene end was trimmed by 5 bases and the J gene end by 7 bases; junction bases not matched to a gene: 5. CDR3 loop: CASSEGQENSPLHF. The CDR3 DNA sequence: TGCGCCAGCAGTGAGGGACAGGAAAATTCACCCCTCCACTTT.

The sample holds a few counts of this clonotype. The chain is built from TRBV15 and TRBJ1-6; the D gene is possibly TRBD1 (5 bases). The CDR3 sequence is 16 residues long. CDR1 and CDR2 from the germline V gene are LNHNV and YYDKDF (reference sequence). Deletions cut 0 bases from V and 7 bases from J, with 13 bases between. The CDR3: CATSRDGALGNSPLHF. Written as DNA, the CDR3 is TGTGCCACCAGCAGAGATGGGGCATTAGGAAATTCACCCCTCCACTTT.

The rearrangement uses TRBV5-1 and TRBJ1-2; D might be TRBD1 (6 bases). Germline V gene lookup returns CDR1 SGHRS and CDR2 YFSETQ. With 3 bases removed from V and 7 bases from J, the gap between germline ends came to 16 bases. This CDR3 contains 14 residues. For the CDR3, the DNA is TGCGCCAGCAGCTCCAGACAGGCAGAGGGTGGCTACACCTTC. Protein: CASSSRQAEGGYTF.

This clonotype was counted ten times or more. This chain links TRBV7-2 with TRBJ2-4, with TRBD1 matching over 8 bases. This CDR3 has 16 amino acids. Looked up from germline, CDR1 is SGHTA and CDR2 is FQGNSA. V was pared by 5 bases and J by 10 bases, with 16 bases of the junction left unmatched. Here the CDR3 reads CASSLNTPGQDRIQYF. In DNA, the CDR3 is TGTGCCAGCAGCCTCAACACGCCGGGACAGGATCGAATTCAGTACTTC. Full variable domain (missing parts from reference TRBV7-2 and TRBJ2-4): GAGVSQSPSNKVTEKGKDVELRCDPISGHTALYWYRQSLGQGLEFLIYFQGNSAPDKSGLPSDRFSAERTGGSVSTLTIQRTQQEDSAVYLCASSLNTPGQDRIQYFGAGTRLSVL.

About this clonotype: A single base separates this from a much larger clone, so it may be a read error. V usage is TRBV4-1 and J usage is TRBJ2-2, with a weak D call TRBD1 (5 bases). There are 15 residues in the CDR3. Germline CDR1 MGHRA, CDR2 YSYEKL. V dropped 5 bases and J dropped 4 bases, with 14 bases sitting between them. CDR3 coding DNA: TGCGCCAGCAGCGTACCAGGGTGCCGCACCGGGGAGCTGTTTTTT. Translation gives CASSVPGCRTGELFF.

This clonotype was counted ten times or more. This chain uses TRBV6-2 or TRBV6-3 with TRBJ2-3; D is unresolved. With 4 bases removed from V and 6 bases from J, the gap between germline ends came to 26 bases. CDR3 size: 18 residues. Germline loops: CDR1 MNHEY, CDR2 SVGEGT. The CDR3 nucleotides read TGTGCCAGCAGTTCCCAAGCGAGACGGATATCTTTTAGGGATACGCAGTATTTT. It codes for CASSSQARRISFRDTQYF.

In its sample, this clonotype was seen many times. This chain joins TRBV27 and TRBJ1-5; TRBD1 agrees at 7 bases. This CDR3 contains 13 residues. Germline assignment: CDR1 MNHEY and CDR2 SMNVEV (reference sequence). The junction had 2 bases not matched to a gene; V was cut back by 6 bases and J by 3 bases. Written as DNA, the CDR3 is TGTGCCAGCAGGGGACAGTTCAATCAGCCCCAGCATTTT. Its protein is CASRGQFNQPQHF.

Ten or more counts support this clonotype. The V and J genes are TRBV28 and TRBJ2-5; D is ambiguous. Trimming removed 4 bases from V and 7 bases from J, with 13 bases in between. This CDR3 spans 13 amino acids. Germline CDR1 reads MDHEN; CDR2 reads SYDVKM. The DNA of the CDR3 is TGTGCCAGCAGTTCGTCCGGGTCGGGGACCCAGTACTTC. Protein product: CASSSSGSGTQYF. Filled out from reference TRBV28 and TRBJ2-5, the complete variable domain reads DVKVTQSSRYLVKRTGEKVFLECVQDMDHENMFWYRQDPGLGLRLIYFSYDVKMKEKGDIPEGYSVSREKKERFSLILESASTNQTSMYLCASSSSGSGTQYFGPGTRLLVL.

This clonotype was seen repeatedly, ten times or more. The chain has TRBV20-1 and TRBJ2-3; D gene uncertain. Trimming shortened V by 0 bases and J by 2 bases, and 6 bases separated the two germline ends. CDR1 is DFQATT and CDR2 is SNEGSKA in the germline V gene (reference sequence). The CDR3 runs to 13 residues. The CDR3 sequence is CSARDHYTDTQYF. As DNA, the CDR3 is TGCAGTGCTAGAGATCACTACACAGATACGCAGTATTTT.

This clonotype has at least ten counts. The CDR3 sequence: CASNQGISYEQYF. The CDR3 DNA follows: TGTGCCAGCAACCAGGGGATCTCCTACGAGCAGTACTTC. The V call is TRBV6-6, the J call TRBJ2-7; possibly TRBD1 for D (6 bases). V lost 7 bases and J 0 bases, leaving 10 bases between the germline ends. CDR1 is MNHNY and CDR2 is SVGAGI in the germline V gene (reference sequence). This CDR3 contains 13 residues.

This clonotype was counted many times. This sequence joins TRBV7-6 and TRBJ2-5; 11 bases fit TRBD2. J gave up 4 bases and V 7 bases, and 17 bases lay outside the gene matches. The CDR3 spans 18 residues. Germline V gives CDR1 SGHVS, CDR2 FNYEAQ. CDR3 DNA: TGTGCCAGCACCGCAAGGGGGTTAGCGGGGGGGCGAGGAGAGACCCAGTACTTC. Translating it yields CASTARGLAGGRGETQYF.

This clonotype was recorded at least ten times. The gene calls are TRBV7-9 and TRBJ1-1; no clear D. V dropped 8 bases and J dropped 11 bases, with 15 bases sitting between them. Looked up from germline, CDR1 is SEHNR and CDR2 is FQNEAQ (reference sequence). CDR3 size: 11 residues. The CDR3 region has the DNA TGTGCCAGCGGTCCGGCCGGCAGGGCTTTCTTT. Residues: CASGPAGRAFF.

This clonotype was seen at least ten times. The rearrangement links TRBV20-1 to TRBJ2-5, with 9 bases lining up with TRBD2. Germline lookup yields CDR1 DFQATT and CDR2 SNEGSKA (reference sequence). With 6 bases clipped from V and 3 bases from J, the junction kept 14 bases outside the gene matches. The CDR3 extends over 16 amino acids. In nucleotides, the CDR3 is TGCAGTGCCCCAATTGGGGCTAGCGGGGAAAAAGAGACCCAGTACTTC. Translation: CSAPIGASGEKETQYF.

This clonotype appeared many times. The chain employs TRBV20-1 and TRBJ1-1, with unresolved D. Germline lookup yields CDR1 DFQATT and CDR2 SNEGSKA (reference sequence). With 6 bases removed from V and 6 bases from J, the gap between germline ends came to 11 bases. CDR3 size: 11 residues. CDR3 DNA: TGCAGTGCGAGATGGGTCCCTGAAGCTTTCTTT. Translation gives CSARWVPEAFF.

This chain joins TRBV5-1 and TRBJ2-5; D is possibly TRBD1 or TRBD2 (5 bases each). This CDR3 has 14 residues. The germline V gene has CDR1 SGHRS and CDR2 YFSETQ. V shed 2 bases and J shed 4 bases, with 12 bases lying between them. The CDR3 spells CASSLGEIGETQYF. For the CDR3, the DNA is TGCGCCAGCAGCTTAGGGGAGATAGGAGAGACCCAGTACTTC.

This clonotype was seen many times. The gene calls are TRBV5-6 and TRBJ2-3; 12 nucleotides align to TRBD2. Germline V CDR1 and CDR2: SGHDT, YYEEEE. The CDR3 loop spans 16 amino acids. With V trimmed by 4 bases and J by 2 bases, 5 bases remained unmatched. The DNA for the CDR3 is TGTGCCAGCAGCCGGACTAGCGGGGTCCACACAGATACGCAGTATTTT. It translates to CASSRTSGVHTDTQYF.

Notes on this clonotype: One base away lies a much larger clone, so this may be a sequencing read error. This chain links TRBV5-1 with TRBJ1-2; the D is unclear. This CDR3 is 16 amino acids long. The germline gives CDR1 SGHRS, CDR2 YFSETQ. The CDR3, as DNA: TGCGACAGCACCTCCCACGGTGGCGCATCAAACTATGGCTACACCTTC. This codes for CDSTSHGGASNYGYTF.

This clonotype was seen at least ten times. The V and J genes are TRBV5-5 and TRBJ2-3; no reliable D call. V lost 2 bases, J lost 0 bases, and 7 bases lay in between. Germline lookup yields CDR1 SGHKS and CDR2 YYEKEE (reference sequence). The CDR3 is made up of 14 amino acids. The CDR3 here is CASSFRFSTDTQYF. The DNA for the CDR3 is TGTGCCAGCAGCTTTCGGTTTAGCACAGATACGCAGTATTTT.

This clonotype occurred many times. The chain carries TRBV24-1 and TRBJ2-7, with D possibly being TRBD1 (5 bases). Germline CDR1 reads KGHDR; CDR2 reads SFDVKD. With 12 bases removed from V and 6 bases from J, the gap between germline ends came to 23 bases. The CDR3 covers 14 residues. CDR3 nucleotide sequence: TGTGCCTCGTTTGGGGCCGACAGACCCGTCGAGCAGTACGTC. The encoded protein is CASFGADRPVEQYV.

The rearrangement joins TRBV20-1 to TRBJ2-7; 12 bases are shared with TRBD1. The CDR3 has 16 amino acids. From germline, CDR1 is DFQATT and CDR2 SNEGSKA (reference sequence). The V gene end was trimmed by 3 bases and the J gene end by 4 bases; junction bases not matched to a gene: 10. CDR3 sequence (DNA): TGCAGTGCTAGGGCCACCGGGACAGGGGGCGTTTACGAGCAGTACTTC. Protein sequence: CSARATGTGGVYEQYF.

This clonotype was recorded a few times. The chain carries TRBV5-1 and TRBJ2-2; no reliable D call. Trimming took 4 bases from V and 5 from J, leaving 12 bases between them. The CDR3 sequence is 14 residues long. In germline, CDR1 is SGHRS, CDR2 YFSETQ. The CDR3 here is CASSQETVTGELFF. Here the CDR3 DNA reads TGCGCCAGCAGCCAAGAAACTGTGACCGGGGAGCTGTTTTTT. The entire variable domain, with the rest obtained from reference TRBV5-1 and TRBJ2-2, is as follows: KAGVTQTPRYLIKTRGQQVTLSCSPISGHRSVSWYQQTPGQGLQFLFEYFSETQRNKGNFPGRFSGRQFSNSRSEMNVSTLELGDSALYLCASSQETVTGELFFGEGSRLTVL.

This clonotype came up many times. The chain links TRBV12-3 or TRBV12-4 to TRBJ2-7; D is undetermined. The V end lost 6 bases, the J end lost 0 bases, and 9 bases lay between the germline ends. The CDR3 sequence is 13 residues long. The DNA for the CDR3 is TGTGCCAGCAGCCCCAGAGTCTCCTACGAGCAGTACGTC. Its translation is CASSPRVSYEQYV.

This clonotype came up many times. The gene calls are TRBV19 and TRBJ2-1, with 8 bases that match TRBD2. V trimming: 5 bases; J trimming: 2 bases; junction bases outside the gene matches: 5. There are 15 residues in the CDR3. Germline CDR1 reads LNHDA; CDR2 reads SQIVND (reference sequence). The CDR3 nucleotides read TGTGCCAGTAGTGCCACGGGGGGGCCCTACAATGAGCAGTTCTTC. This sequence encodes CASSATGGPYNEQFF.

The table lists this clonotype with many counts. V gene TRBV5-1 combines with J gene TRBJ2-4, with TRBD1 matching 8 bases. The CDR3 length is 17 residues. CDR1 and CDR2 (germline): SGHRS, YFSETQ. J lost 0 bases, V lost 1 base, and 6 bases had no gene match. DNA for the CDR3: TGCGCCAGCAGCTTGACCGGACAGGGATTAGCCAAAAACATTCAGTACTTC. Translating gives CASSLTGQGLAKNIQYF.